This T cell receptor beta chain appears in the sequencing data of a study of cytomegalovirus exposure and HLA in healthy donors (TCRdb year 2017). Study-level background: An earlier analysis of approximately 640 of the donors reported 250 to 300 Gb of sequence data and 100 million to 140 million unique TCR beta sequences from 150 million to 200 million T cells. All discovery cohort repertoires had been generated on a single sequencing platform. Alongside the repertoire data, information on donor age, sex, ethnicity and CMV serostatus was compiled. HLA typing covered class I and class II loci at four-digit resolution. The genetic ancestry cluster associated with self-reported Caucasian donors included 65% to 90% of the 398 genotyped donors. Among about 400 genotyped donors of the cohort, an average of around 250,000 unique TCR beta nucleotide sequences was sequenced per donor, of which 15% to 20% were non-productive. Typing coverage differed by locus: A, B, C, DRB1 and DQB1 were typed in roughly 629-630 donors, DQA1 in 500 to 550, DPA1 in some 600, and DPB1 in 472. To predict cytomegalovirus infection status, the study brought together high-throughput TCR immunosequencing, statistical association of individual TCRs with disease status, and machine learning. About five DR-DQ haplotypes were handled as single units for association and clustering, since linkage in the cohort was strong. A separate validation cohort of more than 100 different subjects was used in addition to the approximately 700-subject first cohort. Using immunosequencing, the study profiled T cell repertoires from 666 subjects and related those repertoires to cytomegalovirus serostatus. Genome-wide SNP genotypes for about 65% of the roughly 670 donors were used in a later genetic analysis, which treated that subset as a discovery cohort. In an earlier analysis of roughly 600 of the donors, high-throughput TCR beta sequencing was used to judge whether each TCR beta V gene segment behaved as functional or pseudogenic. In the later analysis, no new phenotypic data were used to find candidate immune exposures; instead, reliance was placed on TCR beta sequences and their occurrence across donors. The aim of the study was to test whether cataloging public T cell receptors could identify signatures of past pathogen exposure. In a later analysis, previously published TCR beta repertoires from 600 to 850 donors were re-analyzed and high-resolution HLA genotyping was added so that TCR occurrence patterns could be studied. An early release that covered about 600 HLA-typed donors contained about 290 gigabases of sequencing data and 65 million to 100 million unique TCR sequences. Overall study results and their limits: When HLA alleles, especially DR and DQ, strongly co-occurred, TCR associations were difficult to assign to individual alleles. A group of highly shared sequence variants was considered likely to be a technical artifact of the sequencing pipeline. In an earlier analysis of some 500 of the donors, most TCR beta V segments were observed in productive rearrangements about 90% or about 30% of the time, broadly matching IMGT annotations. Specific HLA alleles were associated with roughly 16,000 TCR beta sequences at a false discovery rate of 0.05 in a later analysis. The presence/absence analyses assumed that sequencing depth was roughly uniform across donors, and that assumption may not be true. A later analysis found that most CMV-associated TCR beta chains appeared HLA-restricted, with HLA associations seemingly driven largely by CMV exposure. According to a later analysis, parvovirus B19, influenza, CMV and Epstein-Barr virus appeared linked to several top co-occurrence clusters. In a later analysis, HLA-associated TCR beta chains were found to be more clonally expanded and to have lower generation probabilities than equally common non-associated chains. In vitro tests confirmed that a few of the cytomegalovirus-associated TCR beta chains recognize cytomegalovirus antigens. The study listed 164 TCR beta chains as associated with cytomegalovirus. In this cohort, only TCR beta chains were sequenced, and detectable features were limited by the absence of alpha or paired-chain data. Compared with the roughly 670-donor mean, donors in an Asian-associated ancestry cluster had fewer N-insertions in productive TCRs, according to a later genetic analysis. The classifier was reported to diagnose cytomegalovirus status with high specificity and sensitivity in both the original and validation cohorts. Most TCR sequences were seen in very few donors, while some public TCRs were found in many individuals. For the cohort, immune exposure information was limited to CMV serostatus. A further reported finding was that TCR beta sequences accurately predicted the HLA-A and HLA-B alleles for most subjects in the first cohort. Roughly 15 rarely observed V segments, including chromosome 9 orphons, were excluded from the earlier analysis of about 600 of the donors because counts were too low. Linkage disequilibrium might explain the correlated functional status among segregating V segments, but an unknown experimental factor could not be ruled out. HLA typing was unavailable for some donors at each locus, so association tests used only the typed subset. In a later analysis, TCR association rates were found to vary across HLA loci, with the most associated TCRs seen for DRB1 alleles and the fewest for HLA-C alleles. The authors suggested that the approach could potentially be extended to other disease states and immunological phenotypes. The 87-base-pair reads could not distinguish some IMGT-functional V segments, including TRBV6-2 and TRBV6-3, so those segments were excluded. A later genetic analysis associated a missense DCLRE1C variant with V-gene and J-gene trimming of TCR beta chains, and an independent cohort replicated the association.

The cohort was made up of approximately 670 healthy bone marrow donors. At the time of sampling, all cohort members were nominally healthy, though unrecorded immune exposures were likely present. Of the 670 or so cohort members, about 290 had a positive CMV serostatus and 350 to 450 had a negative one, while no CMV serostatus was recorded for the donor. Each donor provided a peripheral blood sample, and peripheral blood mononuclear cells were used for TCR beta sequencing. The Qiagen DNeasy Blood Extraction Kit was used to extract genomic DNA from the blood cell samples. V drops 8 bases and J drops 0 bases, leaving 17 bases in between. From a lookup of the germline V gene, CDR1 and CDR2 are SQVTM and ANQGSEA. Measured from the cysteine to the phenylalanine, the CDR3 is 15 residues long. Only the CDR3 DNA stays, 45 bases, in frame from base 1. Preparation of the library involved the immunoSEQ multiplex PCR assay. The multiplex PCR relied on a mix of 60 forward primers for TCR Vbeta segments and 13 reverse primers for TCR Jbeta segments. A multiplex PCR assay on genomic DNA amplified the CDR3 region of rearranged TCR beta genes. The amplified TCR beta libraries were sequenced on the Illumina HiSeq System as 87-base-pair reads. The original pipeline was this. A later analysis counted approximately 76 million unique TCR beta chains across the 650 to 800 repertoires, and some 11 million of these chains were shared by at least two donors. To remove PCR and sequencing errors, raw reads were error-corrected and collapsed into unique sequences using a nearest-neighbor algorithm that merged closely related sequences. V, D and J gene segments were assigned by aligning CDR3 sequences to IMGT reference sequences. For a sequence to be retained, at least a six-nucleotide match to both a V gene segment and a J gene segment was required. A rearrangement was called productive if the CDR3 had no stop codons and remained in frame with V and J, and every other rearrangement was called non-productive. Following IMGT convention, CDR3 was defined as the stretch from the second conserved V-encoded cysteine to the conserved J-encoded phenylalanine. Sequences without an unambiguous match to a single V gene segment were excluded from the earlier analysis of about 600 of the donors. An earlier analysis of over 450 of the donors classified V segments as functional when productive rearrangements were above 56.7% and as segregating when the standard deviation between donors was above 5%. To diagnose cytomegalovirus status from the catalog of TCR beta chain sequences, a statistical classification framework was built. A later analysis assigned V and J genes by comparing TCR nucleotide sequences with IMGT/GENE-DB human TR gene sequences. In a later analysis, CDR3 sequences and most-parsimonious VDJ recombination scenarios were assigned using the TCRdist pipeline. In a later analysis, each TCR beta chain was defined by its CDR3 amino acid sequence together with its V-gene family, and reads lacking a unique V-gene family were excluded. As a way to deal with suspected cross-contamination and a sequencing artifact, a later analysis dropped hundreds of nucleotide sequences that were highly shared and had low generation probability. In a later analysis, a clonal expansion index was calculated for each public chain from normalized within-repertoire ranks of inferred template counts. In a later analysis, generation probabilities were computed using a VDJ recombination model fitted to out-of-frame rearrangements, and the results were checked against IGoR. Hypergeometric tests were used in a later analysis to score TCR-TCR, TCR-HLA and TCR-CMV co-occurrence, with a repertoire-size bias correction applied to the TCR pairs. In a later analysis, false discovery rates were estimated by permuting HLA or CMV assignments 20 times. In a later analysis, co-occurring TCRs were grouped using DBSCAN, with TCRdist sequence similarity added in when clustering inside HLA-allele-positive subsets. Co-occurrence clustering excluded repertoires with fewer than 30,000 or more than 120,000 public chains, plus five with anomalous nucleotide sharing. This immuneACCESS table, as held by TCRdb, lists in-frame sequences with V and J called but not all clones. Of the missing ones, under half trace to an unresolved V gene in checked studies; the others have no known cause. Clone size and the V and J calls come from that table; the DNA yielded D and trimming. The table for this sample lists roughly 110,000 clones; 74% of them were counted only once. The top ten clones comprise around 2% of the sample.

Details on this clone: It has no known antigen specificity. One base away there is no much larger clone; base qualities are not given.

The sample comprised PBMCs. The source of this sequence is a human donor in good health. The sequence links TRBV29-1 to TRBJ2-1; a tentative D call is TRBD2 (5 bases match). The nucleotides are TGCAGCACCCGAGGGCCCGGCCCCTCCTACAATGAGCAGTTCTTC. This gives the protein CSTRGPGPSYNEQFF.